These 2 T cell receptor beta chains share one sample of origin, sequenced in a study of monozygotic twins with inflammatory bowel disease. TCRdb reanalyzed the 5' RACE reads, giving one entry per CDR3 protein sequence and no DNA. This repertoire includes 400,000 to 500,000 distinct CDR3 sequences. The specimen was blood. These receptors originate from a human donor with ulcerative colitis or Crohn's disease, or a healthy co-twin of an affected twin (not recorded which).

The chain is built from TRBV27 and TRBJ1-1. The germline V gene encodes CDR1 MNHEY and CDR2 SMNVEV (reference sequence). The CDR3 extends over 13 amino acids. This CDR3 reads CASRVTAYTEAFF.

V and J are TRBV27 and TRBJ1-1; the D gene TCRdb calls, TRBD1, cannot be checked with no DNA. Germline CDR1 reads MNHEY; CDR2 reads SMNVEV (reference sequence). CDR3 length: 13 residues. CDR3 loop: CATARGRGNEAFF.